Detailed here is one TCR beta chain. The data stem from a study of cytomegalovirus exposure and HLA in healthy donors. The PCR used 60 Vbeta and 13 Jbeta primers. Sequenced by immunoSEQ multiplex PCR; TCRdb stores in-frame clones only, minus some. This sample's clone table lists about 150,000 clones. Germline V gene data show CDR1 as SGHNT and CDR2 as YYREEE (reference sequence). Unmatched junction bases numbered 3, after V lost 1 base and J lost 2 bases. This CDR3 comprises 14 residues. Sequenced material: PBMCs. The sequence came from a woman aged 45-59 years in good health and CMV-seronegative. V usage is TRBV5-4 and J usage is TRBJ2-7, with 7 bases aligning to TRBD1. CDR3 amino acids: CASSLYRGAYEQYF. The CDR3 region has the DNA TGTGCCAGCAGCTTGTACAGGGGAGCCTACGAGCAGTACTTC.